A single sample is the source of the 25 T cell receptor beta chains below, sequenced in a study of CD8 T cells in ankylosing spondylitis. Study-wide points: What seemed typical of ankylosing spondylitis blood was a TCR beta motif built from several highly homologous variants.

One entry per CDR3 protein, called by TCRdb with MiXCR from the 5' RACE reads. This sample has about 220,000 distinct CDR3 sequences; approximately 7.3% occur once, and the top ten carry 14%. These receptors' antigens are unknown. Sample: blood, either unsorted or a sorted T cell fraction (not recorded which). These receptors all come from a male donor with ankylosing spondylitis.

This clonotype was seen a handful of times. The chain uses TRBV6-6 and TRBJ2-7, with D possibly matching TRBD2 (5 bases). Trimming shortened V by 0 bases and J by 3 bases, and 12 bases separated the two germline ends. CDR1 and CDR2 (germline): MNHNY, SVGAGI (reference sequence). The CDR3 runs to 15 residues. The CDR3 DNA sequence: TGTGCCAGCAGTTACTCTGCGGGCACTGACTACGAGCAGTACTTC. It yields the protein CASSYSAGTDYEQYF.

The chain is built from TRBV4-3 and TRBJ2-7, with a tentative D call TRBD2 (5 bases). The CDR3 contains 16 residues. V lost 0 bases, J lost 3 bases, and 15 bases lay in between. Germline CDR1 reads LGHNA; CDR2 reads YSLEER. The CDR3 sequence is CASSQDRRGGGYEQYF. CDR3 sequence (DNA): TGCGCCAGCAGCCAAGATCGACGGGGTGGCGGCTACGAGCAGTACTTC.

This clonotype has a count of ten or more. V is TRBV9 and J is TRBJ2-1; 10 bases are shared with TRBD2. Germline CDR1 is SGDLS and CDR2 is YYNGEE. The trim removed 0 bases at V and 8 bases at J, leaving 11 bases unmatched. The CDR3 spans 17 residues. In DNA, the CDR3 is TGTGCCAGCAGCGTAGCTTGGGCTAGCGGGAGCTTGGATGAGCAGTTCTTC. The encoded protein is CASSVAWASGSLDEQFF.

This clonotype showed up many times. The J gene is TRBJ1-2, the V gene TRBV27, with a weak D call TRBD1 (6 bases). The CDR3 loop spans 13 amino acids. The V end was cut by 5 bases, the J end by 5 bases, with 12 bases between. Per the germline V gene, CDR1 is MNHEY and CDR2 is SMNVEV (reference sequence). The CDR3 sequence: CASSRGTFYGYTF. CDR3 bases: TGTGCCAGCAGTCGCGGGACATTTTATGGCTACACCTTC.

This clonotype was seen ten or more times. This chain uses TRBV20-1 with TRBJ2-5; D call uncertain. V dropped 3 bases and J dropped 4 bases, with 15 bases sitting between them. Germline V CDR1 and CDR2: DFQATT, SNEGSKA (reference sequence). This CDR3 contains 14 residues. The CDR3 reads CSASLFAVGETQYF. The CDR3 DNA follows: TGCAGTGCTAGCCTCTTTGCGGTGGGAGAGACCCAGTACTTC.

In its sample, this clonotype was seen many times. This chain joins TRBV7-9 and TRBJ2-7; D ambiguous. The CDR3 is made up of 15 amino acids. Germline V lookup: CDR1 SEHNR, CDR2 FQNEAQ (reference sequence). V lost 2 bases to trimming and J lost 2 bases, with 13 bases between them. In DNA, the CDR3 is TGTGCCAGCAGCTTAATCACAGCCCCAGCCTACGAGCAGTACTTC. Translating gives CASSLITAPAYEQYF.

At least ten counts were recorded for this clonotype. The chain recombines TRBV20-1 with TRBJ2-3, with D uncertain. The germline CDR1 and CDR2 sequences are DFQATT and SNEGSKA (reference sequence). The CDR3 spans 14 residues. Deletions cut 0 bases from V and 2 bases from J, with 9 bases between. The CDR3 DNA reads as TGCAGTGCTAGAGATCGCGACACCACAGATACGCAGTATTTT. Translating it yields CSARDRDTTDTQYF.

This clonotype came up many times. The genes are TRBV29-1 and TRBJ2-1, with TRBD2 matching 14 bases. The CDR3 spans 16 residues. Trimming removed 4 bases from V and 0 bases from J; junction bases left unmatched: 2. Germline assignment: CDR1 SQVTM and CDR2 ANQGSEA. The CDR3: CSVAGTSGGSYNEQFF. For the CDR3, the DNA is TGCAGCGTTGCTGGGACTAGCGGGGGCTCCTACAATGAGCAGTTCTTC.

This clonotype appeared many times. The V gene is TRBV24-1, the J gene TRBJ2-3; no clear D gene. V dropped 4 bases and J dropped 5 bases, with 15 bases sitting between them. CDR1 KGHDR and CDR2 SFDVKD come from the germline V gene. The CDR3 loop spans 15 amino acids. The chain's CDR3 is CATSEPRAIRDTQYF. CDR3 bases: TGTGCCACCAGTGAGCCCCGAGCTATCAGAGATACGCAGTATTTT.

There are many counts of this clonotype. The V gene is TRBV11-2, the J gene TRBJ2-1, with 15 bases matching TRBD2. CDR1 is SGHAT, CDR2 FQNNGV, per germline. J was trimmed by 6 bases and V by 0 bases; bases with no gene match: 9. The CDR3 length is 19 residues. This CDR3 is CASSLDGLAGGPPGNEQFF. The CDR3 DNA reads as TGTGCCAGCAGCTTAGACGGACTAGCGGGAGGGCCACCGGGCAATGAGCAGTTCTTC.

This clonotype was counted many times. This chain links TRBV20-1 with TRBJ1-1; D gene unclear. The germline V gene encodes CDR1 DFQATT and CDR2 SNEGSKA (reference sequence). The CDR3 sequence is 14 residues long. Trimming removed 6 bases from V and 1 base from J, with 15 bases in between. The CDR3 loop reads CSATGPTRNTEAFF. CDR3 sequence (DNA): TGCAGTGCCACCGGACCGACAAGGAACACTGAAGCTTTCTTT.

At least ten counts were recorded for this clonotype. This rearrangement joins TRBV27 to TRBJ1-2; the D is unclear. The CDR3 runs 16 residues. Germline loops: CDR1 MNHEY, CDR2 SMNVEV (reference sequence). The V end was cut by 5 bases, the J end by 0 bases, with 16 bases between. In DNA, the CDR3 is TGTGCCAGCAGTGGATCTATGGCTGCAGCTAACTATGGCTACACCTTC. Translated: CASSGSMAAANYGYTF.

This clonotype was counted ten times or more. The V and J genes are TRBV7-9 and TRBJ2-5; TRBD2 might be the D (5 bases). Germline CDR1 and CDR2: SEHNR and FQNEAQ (reference sequence). CDR3 length: 15 amino acids. Trimming took off 5 bases at V and 1 base at J, with 14 bases between the two ends. CDR3 sequence: CASSHSRGSQETQYF. The CDR3, as DNA: TGTGCCAGCAGCCACTCCCGGGGTAGCCAAGAGACCCAGTACTTC.

This clonotype was counted a few times. DNA of the CDR3: TGTGCCATCAGTGACGGGGTAGGGGAGACCCAGTACTTC. It codes for CAISDGVGETQYF. This chain connects TRBV10-3 to TRBJ2-5; D is possibly TRBD2 (5 bases). Germline V gene sequence: CDR1 ENHRY, CDR2 SYGVKD. V was trimmed by 3 bases and J by 5 bases, leaving 10 bases between them. This CDR3 has 13 residues.

In this sample, this clonotype turned up many times. This sequence joins TRBV29-1 and TRBJ2-2; D is perhaps TRBD1 or TRBD2 (5 bases each). Trimming shortened V by 6 bases and J by 6 bases, and 17 bases separated the two germline ends. The CDR3 extends over 14 amino acids. The germline gives CDR1 SQVTM, CDR2 ANQGSEA. The CDR3 sequence is CSVSGTSEAGELFF. The CDR3 DNA reads as TGCAGCGTATCCGGGACCTCAGAGGCCGGGGAGCTGTTTTTT.

This clonotype was counted ten times or more. The gene calls are TRBV6-1 and TRBJ1-5; D call uncertain. Trimming left V 1 base short and J 9 bases short, with 10 bases between. CDR3 size: 13 residues. CDR1 MNHNS and CDR2 SASEGT come from the germline V gene. In DNA form, the CDR3 reads TGTGCCAGCAGTGAAGGGGCGGGAGGGCCCCAGCATTTT. It codes for CASSEGAGGPQHF.

This clonotype has ten or more counts. V usage is TRBV12-3 or TRBV12-4 and J usage is TRBJ2-5; D unclear. Trimming stripped 6 bases from V and 4 bases from J, with 21 bases between. The CDR3 spans 16 residues. In nucleotides, the CDR3 is TGTGCCAGCAGCCCCCGTCCGGCAAGGGTCGGAGAGACCCAGTACTTC. It is translated as CASSPRPARVGETQYF.

This clonotype was counted ten times or more. The gene calls are TRBV27 and TRBJ1-5; possible D gene TRBD1, 5 bases. Germline CDR1 and CDR2: MNHEY and SMNVEV (reference sequence). V lost 6 bases and J lost 3, with 12 bases in between. This CDR3 region has 14 residues. The DNA of the CDR3 is TGTGCCAGCAGCCAGGGACGGATCAATCAGCCCCAGCATTTT. This translates into CASSQGRINQPQHF.

The V and J genes are TRBV13 and TRBJ1-2; TRBD1 agrees at 7 bases. Germline V gives CDR1 PRHDT, CDR2 FYEKMQ (reference sequence). CDR3 size: 15 residues. The ends lost 0 bases at V and 8 bases at J; junction bases unmatched: 9. The CDR3 DNA follows: TGTGCCAGCAGCTTAGGCCTCGAGAGGACAGGCGGCTACACCTTC. Protein product: CASSLGLERTGGYTF.

This clonotype was seen a handful of times. The CDR3 DNA reads TGTGCCAGCAGCTTGCGGGTGAACACTGAAGCTTTCTTT. Translation: CASSLRVNTEAFF. The J gene is TRBJ1-1, the V gene TRBV5-6; D ambiguous. CDR1 is SGHDT, CDR2 YYEEEE, per germline. Trimming removed 1 base from V and 0 bases from J, with 4 bases in between. The CDR3 loop spans 13 amino acids.

The chain combines TRBV5-6 with TRBJ2-1, with 16 bases that match TRBD2. The CDR3 totals 19 residues. V shed 3 bases and J 8 bases; nucleotides not matched to a gene: 14. Germline V gene lookup returns CDR1 SGHDT and CDR2 YYEEEE. CDR3 sequence reads: CASSSPGLAGGPKRDEQFF. The DNA for the CDR3 is TGTGCCAGCAGCTCCCCGGGACTAGCGGGAGGGCCAAAGCGCGATGAGCAGTTCTTC.

This clonotype was detected many times. The J gene is TRBJ2-7, the V gene TRBV4-2, with 9 positions matching TRBD2. Trimming cost V 3 bases and J 6 bases; bases outside gene matches: 9. This CDR3 comprises 15 residues. Germline CDR1 reads LGHNA; CDR2 reads YNFKEQ. CDR3 residues: CASSQKDSGSPEQYF. DNA for the CDR3: TGTGCCAGCAGCCAGAAAGATAGCGGGAGTCCCGAGCAGTACTTC.

This clonotype has more than one count but fewer than ten. This chain joins TRBV6-2 or TRBV6-3 and TRBJ2-1; the match to TRBD2 covers 10 bases. After removal of 0 bases from V and 5 bases from J, the junction contained 7 bases not matched to a gene. Germline lookup yields CDR1 MNHEY and CDR2 SVGEGT. This CDR3 spans 17 amino acids. CDR3 nucleotides: TGTGCCAGCAGTTACTCCGGACTAGCGGTCCTCGACAATGAGCAGTTCTTC. Amino acid sequence: CASSYSGLAVLDNEQFF.

There are many counts of this clonotype. V gene TRBV10-3 combines with J gene TRBJ2-5; 7 bases are a match to TRBD1. With V trimmed by 4 bases and J by 1 base, 3 bases remained unmatched. From germline, CDR1 is ENHRY and CDR2 SYGVKD. The CDR3 runs to 14 residues. The DNA for the CDR3 is TGTGCCATCAGTGGTACAGGGGTCCAAGAGACCCAGTACTTC. Translating gives CAISGTGVQETQYF.

The V call is TRBV4-3, the J call TRBJ2-3; D gene uncertain. Germline V gene data show CDR1 as LGHNA and CDR2 as YSLEER. The length of the CDR3 is 17 residues. V was trimmed by 0 bases and J by 0 bases, leaving 13 bases between them. The CDR3 DNA is TGCGCCAGCAGCCAAGATCTGGCTACAGCTAGCACAGATACGCAGTATTTT. Protein sequence: CASSQDLATASTDTQYF.